The source of this T cell receptor (beta chain) is a study of Graves' ophthalmopathy and Graves' hyperthyroidism. Study-level points and caveats: With 70.59% sensitivity and approximately 72% specificity, the model predicted ophthalmopathy progression.

Transcripts of RNA were the source for amplifying TCR beta CDR3 regions. In the first round, RT-PCR was carried out with HTBI primers, and a multiplex PCR formed the second round. Using its own MiXCR run on the multiplex PCR reads, TCRdb lists one record per CDR3 protein. Found here are approximately 410,000 distinct CDR3 sequences, roughly 15% of them singletons; the top ten hold roughly 7%. Germline assignment: CDR1 SQVTM and CDR2 ANQGSEA. V trimming: 3 bases; J trimming: 6 bases; junction bases outside the gene matches: 4. The CDR3 loop spans 13 amino acids. This clonotype was detected many times. Its antigen is undetermined. A follow-up of 18 months without ophthalmopathy meant that hyperthyroidism was stable. Patients in the hyperthyroidism group, adults aged 18 to 65, were newly diagnosed, under 2 months' duration. The PBMCs used were ones drawn from about 9.7 ml of fresh peripheral blood.

The chain recombines TRBV29-1 with TRBJ2-7, with 11 bases that match TRBD1. Sequenced sample: peripheral blood. The clonotype was recovered from a woman under 30 with stable Graves' hyperthyroidism. The CDR3 reads CSVEGDRGIEQYF. In DNA, the CDR3 is TGCAGCGTTGAGGGGGACAGGGGGATCGAGCAGTACTTC.